The 6 T cell receptor beta chains below all came from one sample that was sequenced in a study of vaccination and CD4 T cells after COVID-19. These receptors' antigens are unknown. Sequencing of the DNA from cultured CD4+ T cells was carried out with the Oncomine TCR Beta short-read assay. TCRdb re-derived calls from the PCR reads in MiXCR, one entry per CDR3 protein. The sample lists more than 15,000 distinct CDR3 sequences, around 50% seen once, with approximately 18% in the top ten. Time point denoted: late sampling 161 to 241 days after vaccination in three convalescent patients. As for treatment: approximately 9-day PBMC culture with coronavirus spike peptide pools or control peptides (ViraFEST assay). The specimen was CD4+ T cells from blood, cultured in vitro, collected about 7 months after SARS-CoV-2 vaccination. These receptors were collected from a human donor who had recovered from COVID-19.

This clonotype occurred a few times. V is TRBV20-1 and J is TRBJ2-4, with D maybe TRBD1 (6 bases). V was trimmed by 5 bases and J by 0 bases, leaving 11 bases between them. The CDR3 contains 14 residues. Germline CDR1 DFQATT, CDR2 SNEGSKA (reference sequence). As DNA, the CDR3 is TGCAGTGCTGCCCGGACAGAAGCCAAAAACATTCAGTACTTC. This encodes CSAARTEAKNIQYF.

This chain joins TRBV2 and TRBJ1-6; possibly TRBD1 for D (6 bases). The CDR3 has 15 residues. Trimming cost V 7 bases and J 6 bases, with 16 bases left between them. Looked up from germline, CDR1 is SNHLY and CDR2 is FYNNEI. The CDR3 loop is CASNQVGGSNSPLHF. The CDR3 region has the DNA TGTGCCAGCAATCAAGTAGGGGGGAGTAATTCACCCCTCCACTTT.

V usage is TRBV19 and J usage is TRBJ2-6; 7 nucleotides align to TRBD1. Germline CDR1 and CDR2: LNHDA and SQIVND (reference sequence). After removal of 7 bases from V and 0 bases from J, the junction contained 9 bases not matched to a gene. This CDR3 has 17 amino acids. The CDR3 DNA reads as TGTGCCAGTAACGGCCGGGACAGAGGCTCTGGGGCCAACGTCCTGACTTTC. Residues: CASNGRDRGSGANVLTF.

The chain carries TRBV7-2 and TRBJ1-1; a possible D gene is TRBD1 (5 bases). The CDR3 is 14 residues long. Per the germline V gene, CDR1 is SGHTA and CDR2 is FQGNSA. The V end lost 2 bases, the J end lost 4 bases, and 11 bases lay between the germline ends. The CDR3 region is CASSLIQGSTEAFF. DNA of the CDR3: TGTGCCAGCAGCTTAATCCAGGGTAGCACTGAAGCTTTCTTT.

This clonotype appeared a few times. This chain uses TRBV7-9 with TRBJ2-3; unclear D gene. Germline V CDR1 and CDR2: SEHNR, FQNEAQ (reference sequence). Trimming shortened V by 3 bases and J by 9 bases, and 13 bases separated the two germline ends. The length of the CDR3 is 13 residues. The CDR3 bases are TGTGCCAGCAGCTTCAACGAGTTGTGGACGCAGTATTTT. Translating it yields CASSFNELWTQYF. Based on the CDR3 plus reference TRBV7-9 and TRBJ2-3, the full variable domain is DTGVSQNPRHKITKRGQNVTFRCDPISEHNRLYWYRQTLGQGPEFLTYFQNEAQLEKSRLLSDRFSAERPKGSFSTLEIQRTEQGDSAMYLCASSFNELWTQYFGPGTRLTVL.

The chain is built from TRBV25-1 and TRBJ1-2, with TRBD1 as a possible D gene (6 bases). With 2 bases removed from V and 7 bases from J, the gap between germline ends came to 17 bases. This CDR3 comprises 15 residues. The V gene's germline CDR1 is MGHDK and CDR2 SYGVNS. The CDR3: CASSEGGGRAAGYTF. DNA for the CDR3: TGTGCCAGCAGTGAAGGTGGGGGCCGGGCGGCTGGCTACACCTTC.